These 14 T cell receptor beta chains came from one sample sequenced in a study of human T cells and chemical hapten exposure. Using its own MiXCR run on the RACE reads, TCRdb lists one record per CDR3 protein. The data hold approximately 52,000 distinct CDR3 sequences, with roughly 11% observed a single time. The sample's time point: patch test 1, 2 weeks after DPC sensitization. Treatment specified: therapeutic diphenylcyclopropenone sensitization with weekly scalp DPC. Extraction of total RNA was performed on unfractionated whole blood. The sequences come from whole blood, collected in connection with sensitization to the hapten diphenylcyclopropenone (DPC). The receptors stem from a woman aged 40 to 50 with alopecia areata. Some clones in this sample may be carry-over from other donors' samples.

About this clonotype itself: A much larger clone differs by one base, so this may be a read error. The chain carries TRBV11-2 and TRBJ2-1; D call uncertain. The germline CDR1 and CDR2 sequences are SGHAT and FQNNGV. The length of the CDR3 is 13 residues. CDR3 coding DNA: TGTGCCAGCAGCGTGACCTCCTACAATGTGCAGTTCTTC. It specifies CASSVTSYNVQFF.

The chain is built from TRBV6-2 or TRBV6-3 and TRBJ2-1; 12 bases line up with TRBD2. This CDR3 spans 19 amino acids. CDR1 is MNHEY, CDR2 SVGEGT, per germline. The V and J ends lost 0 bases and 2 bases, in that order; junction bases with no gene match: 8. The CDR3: CASSYSRASGRAAYNEQFF. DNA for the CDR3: TGTGCCAGCAGTTACTCGAGGGCTAGCGGGAGGGCCGCCTACAATGAGCAGTTCTTC.

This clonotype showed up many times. This CDR3 reads CASSLQGADETQYF. The CDR3 nucleotides are TGTGCCAGCAGTCTACAGGGGGCTGATGAGACCCAGTACTTC. The V call is TRBV4-2, the J call TRBJ2-5, with TRBD1 matching over 9 bases. V was clipped by 6 bases and J by 5 bases; unmatched bases: 7. Germline CDR1 reads LGHNA; CDR2 reads YNFKEQ. The CDR3 has 14 residues.

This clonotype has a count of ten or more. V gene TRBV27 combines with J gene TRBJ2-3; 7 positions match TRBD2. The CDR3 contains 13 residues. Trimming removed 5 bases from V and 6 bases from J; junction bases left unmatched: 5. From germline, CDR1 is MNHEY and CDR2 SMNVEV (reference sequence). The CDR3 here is CASSLREGDTQYF. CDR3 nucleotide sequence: TGTGCCAGCAGTCTCAGGGAGGGCGATACGCAGTATTTT.

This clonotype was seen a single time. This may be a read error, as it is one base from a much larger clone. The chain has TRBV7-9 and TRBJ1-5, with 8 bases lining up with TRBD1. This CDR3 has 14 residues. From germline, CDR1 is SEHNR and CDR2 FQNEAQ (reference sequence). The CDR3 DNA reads TGTGCCAGCAGCTTACAGGGGGCCGATCAGTCCCAGCATTTT. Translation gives CASSLQGADQSQHF.

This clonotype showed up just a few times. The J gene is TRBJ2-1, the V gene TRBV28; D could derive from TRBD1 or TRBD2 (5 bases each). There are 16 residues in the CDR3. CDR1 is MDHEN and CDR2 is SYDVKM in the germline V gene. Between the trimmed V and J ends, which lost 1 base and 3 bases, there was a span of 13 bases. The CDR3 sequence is CASSLSRDLYYNEQFF. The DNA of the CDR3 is TGTGCCAGCAGTTTATCAAGGGACCTCTACTACAATGAGCAGTTCTTC.

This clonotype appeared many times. The CDR3 bases are TGCGCCAGCAGCTTGGGTCCGTCTAGCCTAGAGGGGACGCAGTATTTT. Translation: CASSLGPSSLEGTQYF. This rearrangement joins TRBV5-1 to TRBJ2-3, with D tentatively TRBD1 or TRBD2 (5 bases each). Trimming pared 0 bases from V and 9 bases from J, leaving 20 bases between. Germline lookup yields CDR1 SGHRS and CDR2 YFSETQ. The CDR3 is made up of 16 amino acids.

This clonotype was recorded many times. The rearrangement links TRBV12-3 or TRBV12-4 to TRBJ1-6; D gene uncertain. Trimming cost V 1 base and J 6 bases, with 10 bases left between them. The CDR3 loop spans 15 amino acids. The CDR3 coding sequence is TGTGCCAGCAGTTTAGTTTTCCAGGCTAATTCACCCCTCCACTTT. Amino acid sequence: CASSLVFQANSPLHF.

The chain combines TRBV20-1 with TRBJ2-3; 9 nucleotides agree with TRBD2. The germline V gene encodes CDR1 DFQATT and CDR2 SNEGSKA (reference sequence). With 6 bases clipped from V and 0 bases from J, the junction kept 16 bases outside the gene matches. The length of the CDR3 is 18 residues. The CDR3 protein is CSATPSSGASGSTDTQYF. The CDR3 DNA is TGCAGTGCCACCCCATCTAGCGGGGCCTCGGGGAGCACAGATACGCAGTATTTT.

The CDR3 spells CSARVSATSSYEQYF. The CDR3 DNA follows: TGCAGTGCTAGAGTTTCGGCAACGAGCTCCTACGAGCAGTACTTC. The rearrangement links TRBV20-1 to TRBJ2-7; D is unclear. V lost 1 base, J lost 0 bases, and 13 bases lay in between. The CDR3 spans 15 residues. Germline V gene sequence: CDR1 DFQATT, CDR2 SNEGSKA (reference sequence).

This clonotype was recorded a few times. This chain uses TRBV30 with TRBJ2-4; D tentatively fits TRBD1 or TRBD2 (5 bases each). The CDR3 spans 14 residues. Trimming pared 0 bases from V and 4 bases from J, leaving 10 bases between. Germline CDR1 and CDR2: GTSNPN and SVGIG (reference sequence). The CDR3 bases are TGTGCCTGGAGTGTACGGGGCAGTAAAAACATTCAGTACTTC. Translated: CAWSVRGSKNIQYF.

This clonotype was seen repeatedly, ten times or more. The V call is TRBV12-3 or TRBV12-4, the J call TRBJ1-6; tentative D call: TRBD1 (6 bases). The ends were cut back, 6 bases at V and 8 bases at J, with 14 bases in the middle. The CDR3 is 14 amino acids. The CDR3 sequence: CASRTRGSDSPLHF. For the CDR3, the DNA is TGTGCCAGCAGAACCAGGGGAAGTGATTCACCCCTCCACTTT.

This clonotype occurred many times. The CDR3 loop is CASISGAADEQYF. CDR3 in DNA: TGTGCCAGCATATCAGGGGCCGCGGACGAGCAGTACTTC. The J gene is TRBJ2-7, the V gene TRBV28; possible D gene TRBD1, 6 bases. V lost 7 bases, J lost 5 bases, and 15 bases lay in between. Germline CDR1 and CDR2: MDHEN and SYDVKM. The CDR3 runs to 13 residues.

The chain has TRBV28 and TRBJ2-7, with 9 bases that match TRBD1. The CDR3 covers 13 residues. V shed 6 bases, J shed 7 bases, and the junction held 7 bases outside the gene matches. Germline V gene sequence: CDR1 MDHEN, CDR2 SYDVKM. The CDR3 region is CASRFRDRDEQYF. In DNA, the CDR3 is TGTGCCAGCAGATTTCGGGACAGGGATGAGCAGTACTTC.